Detailed here is one TCR beta chain. The data were taken from a study of T-cell memory formation after mild COVID-19. TCRdb independently ran MiXCR on the 5' RACE reads; one entry per CDR3 protein. This sample carries about 160,000 distinct CDR3 sequences, roughly 30% of them seen once, and the ten largest clones take 9.5% to 15%. Germline V gene lookup returns CDR1 LGHNA and CDR2 YNFKEQ. V dropped 4 bases and J dropped 5; count of bases not matched to a gene: 3. This CDR3 comprises 14 residues. The sample was PBMCs or a T cell subset sorted from them (not recorded which). The TCR sequence derives from an adult woman who had mild COVID-19 (a few samples of this study predate the infection). Cell type and time point are not known. The chain recombines TRBV4-2 with TRBJ2-1, with 9 positions matching TRBD2. This CDR3 reads CASSRRLADNEQFF. In DNA form, the CDR3 reads TGTGCCAGCAGCCGCCGACTAGCGGACAATGAGCAGTTCTTC.